A selection of T cell receptor beta chains follows, all from one sample in a study of OX40 agonist ivuxolimab in advanced cancers. The table came from immunoSEQ multiplex PCR; TCRdb's copy has only in-frame clones and leaves some out. The table shows 31,000 or so clones, with 90% to 95% occurring only once. The source material was CD4+ or CD8+ T cells sorted from blood, sampled in a trial of the OX40 agonist ivuxolimab. These receptors came from an adult with an advanced solid tumor such as melanoma, head and neck, liver or kidney cancer. Both conserved end residues are part of each CDR3. Fields, in order: CDR3 DNA, CDR3 protein, J gene, clone size, D gene, V gene. A D gene is named only where the DNA matches it firmly. Size tells how often a clone was seen (once, few, many) or the class of an expanded clone, and some rows leave it out.

CDR3 DNA: TGCGCCAGCAGCTGGGCCGGGGGATGGGGGATGAACACTGAAGCTTTCTTT
CDR3 protein: CASSWAGGWGMNTEAFF
J gene: TRBJ1-1
clone size: -
D gene: -
V gene: TRBV5-1

CDR3 DNA: TGTGCCAGCAGTCGGGACTTAAACACCGGGGAGCTGTTTTTT
CDR3 protein: CASSRDLNTGELFF
J gene: TRBJ2-2
clone size: -
D gene: -
V gene: TRBV5-4

CDR3 DNA: TGTGCCAGCAGCCCCACCGGGGAGCTGTTTTTT
CDR3 protein: CASSPTGELFF
J gene: TRBJ2-2
clone size: once
D gene: -
V gene: TRBV13

CDR3 DNA: TGTGCCAGCAGTTTAGAACCCGGGACACAAAACTATGGCTACACCTTC
CDR3 protein: CASSLEPGTQNYGYTF
J gene: TRBJ1-2
clone size: -
D gene: -
V gene: TRBV27

CDR3 DNA: TGTGCCAGTAGTATTGGACAGAGGGGCCGAGGCTACACCTTC
CDR3 protein: CASSIGQRGRGYTF
J gene: TRBJ1-2
clone size: -
D gene: -
V gene: TRBV19

CDR3 DNA: TGTGCCAGCAGCTCCTCAGGGACTAAGTCGGGGGAGTGGCAGTACTTC
CDR3 protein: CASSSSGTKSGEWQYF
J gene: TRBJ2-7
clone size: -
D gene: TRBD2
V gene: TRBV7-6

CDR3 DNA: TGTGCCAGCAAAGGGACTAGCGGGGGGTTAGAGACCCAGTACTTC
CDR3 protein: CASKGTSGGLETQYF
J gene: TRBJ2-5
clone size: -
D gene: TRBD2
V gene: TRBV2

CDR3 DNA: TGTGCCAGCAGCTTTCGGATGGATACGCAGTATTTT
CDR3 protein: CASSFRMDTQYF
J gene: TRBJ2-3
clone size: -
D gene: -
V gene: TRBV5-8

CDR3 DNA: TGTGCCAGCAGCCGAGAGGGAAACACCATATATTTT
CDR3 protein: CASSREGNTIYF
J gene: TRBJ1-3
clone size: -
D gene: -
V gene: TRBV9

CDR3 DNA: TGTGCCAGTAGTATCTCTCCTGTGGATACGCAGTATTTT
CDR3 protein: CASSISPVDTQYF
J gene: TRBJ2-3
clone size: -
D gene: -
V gene: TRBV19

CDR3 DNA: TGTGCCAGCAGCTTATTGACTCCTCCCGAGACCCAGTACTTC
CDR3 protein: CASSLLTPPETQYF
J gene: TRBJ2-5
clone size: -
D gene: -
V gene: TRBV11-2

CDR3 DNA: TGTGCCAGTAGTACATTGAACACTGAAGCTTTCTTT
CDR3 protein: CASSTLNTEAFF
J gene: TRBJ1-1
clone size: -
D gene: -
V gene: TRBV19

CDR3 DNA: TGTGCCAGCAGCTTAGGACTAGCGGGGGGTCACCAAGAGACCCAGTACTTC
CDR3 protein: CASSLGLAGGHQETQYF
J gene: TRBJ2-5
clone size: once
D gene: TRBD2
V gene: TRBV7-8

CDR3 DNA: TGTGCCAGCAGTTATACGACAGGGAGAGGCTACGAGCAGTACTTC
CDR3 protein: CASSYTTGRGYEQYF
J gene: TRBJ2-7
clone size: -
D gene: TRBD1
V gene: TRBV27

CDR3 DNA: TGTGCCAGCGGCGCCTGGGGAGGCGATGAGCAGTTCTTC
CDR3 protein: CASGAWGGDEQFF
J gene: TRBJ2-1
clone size: -
D gene: -
V gene: TRBV6-5

CDR3 DNA: TGTGCCAGCACCCAGGGAGTGCCAGGAAATGAGCAGTTCTTC
CDR3 protein: CASTQGVPGNEQFF
J gene: TRBJ2-1
clone size: -
D gene: -
V gene: TRBV7-2

CDR3 DNA: TGCGCCAGCAGCCCCCGACAGGAGAGCTCCTATAATTCACCCCTCCACTTT
CDR3 protein: CASSPRQESSYNSPLHF
J gene: TRBJ1-6
clone size: -
D gene: -
V gene: TRBV4-1

CDR3 DNA: TGTGCCATCAGTGAGTCGGGCTCCTCCGCTCAGCCCCAGCATTTT
CDR3 protein: CAISESGSSAQPQHF
J gene: TRBJ1-5
clone size: -
D gene: -
V gene: TRBV10-3

CDR3 DNA: TGTGCCAGCAGCCCTGGGGTGGGACTACGGTACCAAGAGACCCAGTACTTC
CDR3 protein: CASSPGVGLRYQETQYF
J gene: TRBJ2-5
clone size: once
D gene: TRBD2
V gene: TRBV28

CDR3 DNA: TGTGCCAGCAGCTTATATGGCGGGGGGACGAATGAGCAGTTCTTC
CDR3 protein: CASSLYGGGTNEQFF
J gene: TRBJ2-1
clone size: -
D gene: TRBD2
V gene: TRBV11-3

CDR3 DNA: TGTGCCAGTGGTCCCGGGACAGGGGCCTACGAGCAGTACTTC
CDR3 protein: CASGPGTGAYEQYF
J gene: TRBJ2-7
clone size: few
D gene: TRBD1
V gene: TRBV19

CDR3 DNA: TGCGCCAGCAGCCCGGACACTTTCTCTGGAAACACCATATATTTT
CDR3 protein: CASSPDTFSGNTIYF
J gene: TRBJ1-3
clone size: -
D gene: -
V gene: TRBV5-1

CDR3 DNA: TGTGCCACCAGCAGAGCAGGACAGACTCCTGAATGGGAGCTGTTTTTT
CDR3 protein: CATSRAGQTPEWELFF
J gene: TRBJ2-2
clone size: once
D gene: -
V gene: TRBV15

CDR3 DNA: TGCGCCAGCAGCCAAGATCTTGGGGGCTACGAGCAGTACTTC
CDR3 protein: CASSQDLGGYEQYF
J gene: TRBJ2-7
clone size: -
D gene: -
V gene: TRBV4-3

CDR3 DNA: TGCGCCAGCAGCCAAGATTGGACAGGGGGGTACGAGCAGTACTTC
CDR3 protein: CASSQDWTGGYEQYF
J gene: TRBJ2-7
clone size: -
D gene: TRBD1
V gene: TRBV4-3